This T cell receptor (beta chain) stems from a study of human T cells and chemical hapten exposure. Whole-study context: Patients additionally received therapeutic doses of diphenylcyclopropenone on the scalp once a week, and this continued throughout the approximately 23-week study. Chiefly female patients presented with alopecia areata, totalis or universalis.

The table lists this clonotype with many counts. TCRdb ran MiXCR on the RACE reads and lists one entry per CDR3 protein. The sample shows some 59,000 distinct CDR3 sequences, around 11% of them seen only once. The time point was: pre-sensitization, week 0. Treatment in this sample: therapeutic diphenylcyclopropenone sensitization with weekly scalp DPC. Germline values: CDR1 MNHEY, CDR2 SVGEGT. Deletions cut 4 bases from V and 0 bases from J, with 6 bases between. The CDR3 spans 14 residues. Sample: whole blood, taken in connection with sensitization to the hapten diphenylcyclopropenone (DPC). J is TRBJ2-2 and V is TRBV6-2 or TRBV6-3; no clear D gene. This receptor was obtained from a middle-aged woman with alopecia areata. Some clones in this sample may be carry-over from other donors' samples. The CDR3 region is CASSFTANTGELFF. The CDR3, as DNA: TGTGCCAGCAGTTTCACTGCGAACACCGGGGAGCTGTTTTTT.